This is a list of T cell receptor beta chains from one sample in a study of shared clonotypes between healthy human individuals. Assay used: immunoSEQ multiplex PCR; TCRdb lists only in-frame clones, some missing. The table lists a few million clones, around nine tenths of them singletons. Sequenced input: naive CD4+ T cells sorted from blood. The receptor source for this set is a man aged 18 to 29 in good health. Both conserved end residues are part of each CDR3. The D gene is left open where the match is weak.

v_call: TRBV30; d_call: TRBD2; cdr3_aa: CAWSPGGGADTQYF
v_call: TRBV7-9; d_call: NA; cdr3_aa: CASSPALTGLF
v_call: TRBV29-1; d_call: TRBD1; cdr3_aa: CSVEGTGAYGYTF
v_call: TRBV18; d_call: TRBD1; cdr3_aa: CASRRDSSNQPQHF
v_call: TRBV10-2; d_call: TRBD2; cdr3_aa: CASMAGVEETQYF
v_call: TRBV5-8; d_call: NA; cdr3_aa: CASSRTFQETQYF
v_call: TRBV27; d_call: TRBD2; cdr3_aa: CASSNLAGGPGETQYF
v_call: TRBV5-1; d_call: NA; cdr3_aa: CASSSDRGASYNEQFF
v_call: TRBV28; d_call: TRBD1; cdr3_aa: CASSPPGTGGATNEKLFF
v_call: TRBV9; d_call: TRBD2; cdr3_aa: CASSRTSGAKNIQYF
v_call: TRBV7-3; d_call: TRBD2; cdr3_aa: CASSSKRGETQYF
v_call: TRBV27; d_call: NA; cdr3_aa: CASTPQWGRSYNEQFF
v_call: TRBV7-8; d_call: NA; cdr3_aa: CASSTGQLFGELFF
v_call: TRBV2; d_call: NA; cdr3_aa: CASSEKFDSLQYF
v_call: TRBV5-1; d_call: NA; cdr3_aa: CASSLAGIANTGELFF
v_call: TRBV23-1; d_call: NA; cdr3_aa: CASKPRDPPHYEQYF
v_call: TRBV15; d_call: NA; cdr3_aa: CATSRDVTGLNEQYF
v_call: TRBV6-1; d_call: NA; cdr3_aa: CASSVFPGNTEAFF
v_call: TRBV9; d_call: NA; cdr3_aa: CASSVGASPGAPYGYTF
v_call: TRBV6-5; d_call: NA; cdr3_aa: CASTIAWGGEAFF
v_call: TRBV5-1; d_call: NA; cdr3_aa: CASSLRDVGPMNTEAFF
v_call: TRBV4-1; d_call: NA; cdr3_aa: CASSQTGPSRGYTF
v_call: TRBV7-9; d_call: NA; cdr3_aa: CASSLVREGRLEQYF
v_call: TRBV5-4; d_call: NA; cdr3_aa: CASSLQGRSEQYF
v_call: TRBV7-2; d_call: TRBD1; cdr3_aa: CASSLVTGVTGELFF
v_call: TRBV6-1; d_call: NA; cdr3_aa: CASSAIQVLRETQYF
v_call: TRBV7-2; d_call: TRBD1; cdr3_aa: CASSLGQGPPYEQYF
v_call: TRBV6-5; d_call: NA; cdr3_aa: CASSSPRGGGEQYF
v_call: TRBV18; d_call: NA; cdr3_aa: CASSPPVGYSGANVLTF
v_call: TRBV7-2; d_call: TRBD1; cdr3_aa: CASSWTGTGGGQPQHF
v_call: TRBV28; d_call: TRBD1; cdr3_aa: CASSLVYSVGVGQGIPYEQYF
v_call: TRBV6-1; d_call: NA; cdr3_aa: CASGRVFNEKLFF
v_call: TRBV5-4; d_call: TRBD1; cdr3_aa: CASSSRDRASYEQYF
v_call: TRBV10-3; d_call: NA; cdr3_aa: CAISESEAGQPQHF
v_call: TRBV30; d_call: NA; cdr3_aa: CALDSSGANVLTF
v_call: TRBV7-9; d_call: NA; cdr3_aa: CASSSNYEQYF
v_call: TRBV5-8; d_call: TRBD1; cdr3_aa: CASSVGQGIYEQYF
v_call: TRBV10-1; d_call: TRBD1; cdr3_aa: CATSAGTVDSEQYF
v_call: TRBV30; d_call: TRBD1; cdr3_aa: CAWSAGQFYEQYF
v_call: TRBV6-1; d_call: TRBD1; cdr3_aa: CASSGTRTGDSNQPQHF